This T cell receptor beta chain was sequenced during a study of response to subunit inactivated influenza vaccine. This CDR3 is built from 15 residues. The trim removed 3 bases at V and 5 bases at J, leaving 5 bases unmatched. Germline values: CDR1 MDHEN, CDR2 SYDVKM. TCRdb reprocessed the RT-PCR reads via MiXCR and lists one record per CDR3 protein. In the table there are about 500,000 distinct CDR3 sequences, about 17% of which are singletons. Broader study findings: Each seasonal flu vaccination may recruit only limited new T cells, authors suggested.

Regarding this clonotype: Its specificity is unknown.

This clonotype was obtained from a man in his fifties or sixties who received an inactivated influenza vaccine. This chain uses TRBV28 with TRBJ2-5, with 11 positions matching TRBD2. The sequences come from CD4+ T cells sorted from PBMCs, collected approximately 25 months after vaccination. CDR3 residues: CASSFSGGAAETQYF. The CDR3 DNA reads as TGTGCCAGCAGTTTTAGCGGGGGGGCCGCGGAGACCCAGTACTTC.